This TCR beta chain was sequenced for a study of cytomegalovirus exposure and HLA in healthy donors. Study-wide results and limits: A later analysis linked a missense DCLRE1C variant to TCR beta V- and J-gene trimming. Roughly uniform depth of sequencing across donors was assumed in presence/absence analyses. Available immune exposure information was restricted to CMV serostatus only.

PCR used 60 Vbeta primers and 13 Jbeta primers. This table comes from immunoSEQ multiplex PCR, and its TCRdb copy is limited to in-frame clones, with some not included. The sample holds approximately 220,000 clones, about 79% seen once. V gave up 3 bases and J gave up 0 bases, with 21 bases separating them. Germline assignment: CDR1 SGHTA and CDR2 FQGTGA. This CDR3 has 19 residues. On this clone itself: Its antigen is undetermined.

V is TRBV7-3 and J is TRBJ1-5; weak D call: TRBD1 (6 bases). The sequenced sample was PBMCs. The sequence was collected from a male donor in good health and CMV-seronegative. This CDR3 reads CASSLTPGHNTYSNQPQHF. Written as DNA, the CDR3 is TGTGCCAGCAGCTTGACTCCGGGACACAATACCTATAGCAATCAGCCCCAGCATTTT.